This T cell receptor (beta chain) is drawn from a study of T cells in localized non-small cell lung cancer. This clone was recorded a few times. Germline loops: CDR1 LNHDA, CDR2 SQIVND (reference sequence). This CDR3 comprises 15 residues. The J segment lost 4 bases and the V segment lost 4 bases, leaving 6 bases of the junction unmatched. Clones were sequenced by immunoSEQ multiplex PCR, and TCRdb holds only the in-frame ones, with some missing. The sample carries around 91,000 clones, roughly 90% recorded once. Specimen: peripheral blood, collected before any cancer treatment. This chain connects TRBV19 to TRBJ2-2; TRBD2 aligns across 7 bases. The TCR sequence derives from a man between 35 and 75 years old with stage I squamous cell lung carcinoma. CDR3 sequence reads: CASSTRTRSTGELFF. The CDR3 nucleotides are TGTGCCAGTAGTACCCGGACTAGAAGCACCGGGGAGCTGTTTTTT. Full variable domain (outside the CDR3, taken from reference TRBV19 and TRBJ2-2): DGGITQSPKYLFRKEGQNVTLSCEQNLNHDAMYWYRQDPGQGLRLIYYSQIVNDFQKGDIAEGYSVSREKKESFPLTVTSAQKNPTAFYLCASSTRTRSTGELFFGEGSRLTVL.